The text below deals with one T cell receptor (beta chain). Per the authors' pipeline: Reference gene primer amplification gave estimated nucleated cell counts. Sequenced by immunoSEQ multiplex PCR; TCRdb stores in-frame clones only, minus some. V and J calls and clone size are given by that table; D and trimming were obtained from the DNA. The table lists almost 400,000 clones, more than 75% of them singletons. The CDR3 runs 15 residues. V lost 2 bases, J lost 0 bases, and 10 bases lay in between. CDR1 is KGHSH and CDR2 is LQKENI in the germline V gene. This sample is part of a study of blood T cell repertoires in COVID-19. For the study at large: Donors in the United States, Italy and Spain gave samples during acute or convalescent COVID-19.

Enrolled during active infection, Seattle patients were then followed longitudinally. The sequence derives from a woman aged 55-70 years with COVID-19, enrolled during active disease. Sequencing used peripheral blood. The chain links TRBV18 to TRBJ1-1, with a possible D match to TRBD1 (5 bases). CDR3 region: CASSPLDTLNTEAFF. The DNA for the CDR3 is TGTGCCAGCTCACCATTGGACACATTGAACACTGAAGCTTTCTTT.